The entry below gives a single T cell receptor beta chain sequence along with its context. The sample originates from a study of control samples from healthy donors and cancer patients. The assay was immunoSEQ multiplex PCR, and TCRdb's table has in-frame clones only and misses some. Here the sample spans around 150,000 clones, 70% to 90% being singletons. The receptor was derived from a man between 18 and 29 years old in good health. The sample consisted of blood.

The CDR3 sequence is CASSSYYEQYF. Written as DNA, the CDR3 is TGTGCCAGCAGTTCCTACTACGAGCAGTACTTC. The gene calls are TRBV27 and TRBJ2-7; the D is unclear. CDR3 length equals 11 residues. Germline V gives CDR1 MNHEY, CDR2 SMNVEV (reference sequence). Trimming removed 4 bases from V and 3 bases from J, with 4 bases in between.